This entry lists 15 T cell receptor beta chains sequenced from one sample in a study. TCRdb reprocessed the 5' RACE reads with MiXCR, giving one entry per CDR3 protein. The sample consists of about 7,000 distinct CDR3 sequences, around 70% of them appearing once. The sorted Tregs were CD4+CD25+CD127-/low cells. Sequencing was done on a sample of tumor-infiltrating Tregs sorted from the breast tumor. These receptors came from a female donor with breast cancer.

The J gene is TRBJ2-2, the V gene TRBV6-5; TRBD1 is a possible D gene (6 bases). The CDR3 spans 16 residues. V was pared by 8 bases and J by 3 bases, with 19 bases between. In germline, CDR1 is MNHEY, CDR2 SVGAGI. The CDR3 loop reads CASDRRGGRDTGELFF. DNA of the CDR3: TGTGCCAGCGACCGTCGAGGGGGTAGGGACACCGGGGAGCTGTTTTTT.

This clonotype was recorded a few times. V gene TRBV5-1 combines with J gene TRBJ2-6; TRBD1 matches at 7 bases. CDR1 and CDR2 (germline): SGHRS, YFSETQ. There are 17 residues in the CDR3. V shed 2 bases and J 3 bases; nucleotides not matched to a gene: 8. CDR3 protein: CASSFKKGANGANVLTF. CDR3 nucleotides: TGCGCCAGCAGCTTTAAAAAGGGGGCGAATGGGGCCAACGTCCTGACTTTC.

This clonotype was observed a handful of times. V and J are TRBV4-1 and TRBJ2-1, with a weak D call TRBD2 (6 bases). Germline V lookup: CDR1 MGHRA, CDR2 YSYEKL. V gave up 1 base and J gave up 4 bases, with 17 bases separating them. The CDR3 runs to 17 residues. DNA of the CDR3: TGCGCCAGCAGCCAAGGCGTGGGAGGTGCACAGTACAATGAGCAGTTCTTC. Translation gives CASSQGVGGAQYNEQFF.

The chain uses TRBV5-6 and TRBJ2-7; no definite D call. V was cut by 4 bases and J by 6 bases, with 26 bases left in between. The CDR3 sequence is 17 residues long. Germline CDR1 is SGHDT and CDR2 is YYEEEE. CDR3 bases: TGTGCCAGCAGCGTCGGGCGACGGACGTTCGGAAGTGGCGAGCAGTACTTC. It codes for CASSVGRRTFGSGEQYF.

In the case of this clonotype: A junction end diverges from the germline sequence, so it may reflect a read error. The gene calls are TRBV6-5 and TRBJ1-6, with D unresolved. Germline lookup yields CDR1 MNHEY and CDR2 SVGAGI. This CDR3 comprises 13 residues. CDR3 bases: TGTGCCAGCGGTTACTCTGCAGATTCACCCCTCCACTTT. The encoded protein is CASGYSADSPLHF.

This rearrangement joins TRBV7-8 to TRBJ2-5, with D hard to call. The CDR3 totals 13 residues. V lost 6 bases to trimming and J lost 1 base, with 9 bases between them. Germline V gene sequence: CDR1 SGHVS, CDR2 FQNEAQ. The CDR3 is CASRPYPQETQYF. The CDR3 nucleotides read TGTGCCAGCAGACCATATCCCCAAGAGACCCAGTACTTC. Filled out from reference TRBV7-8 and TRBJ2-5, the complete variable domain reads GAGVSQSPRYKVAKRGQDVALRCDPISGHVSLFWYQQALGQGPEFLTYFQNEAQLDKSGLPSDRFFAERPEGSVSTLKIQRTQQEDSAVYLCASRPYPQETQYFGPGTRLLVL.

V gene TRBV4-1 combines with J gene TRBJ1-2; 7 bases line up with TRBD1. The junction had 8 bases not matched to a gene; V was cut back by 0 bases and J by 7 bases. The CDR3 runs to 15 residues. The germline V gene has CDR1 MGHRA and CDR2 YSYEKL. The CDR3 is CASSQELSGQLGYTF. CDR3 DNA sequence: TGCGCCAGCAGCCAAGAATTATCGGGACAGCTTGGCTACACCTTC.

This CDR3 reads CASSQHTGSGNTIYF. CDR3 DNA: TGTGCCAGCAGCCAGCATACAGGGTCCGGAAACACCATATATTTT. This chain connects TRBV4-2 to TRBJ1-3; a possible D gene is TRBD1 (6 bases). Germline V lookup: CDR1 LGHNA, CDR2 YNFKEQ. With 3 bases removed from V and 4 bases from J, the gap between germline ends came to 13 bases. The CDR3 covers 15 residues.

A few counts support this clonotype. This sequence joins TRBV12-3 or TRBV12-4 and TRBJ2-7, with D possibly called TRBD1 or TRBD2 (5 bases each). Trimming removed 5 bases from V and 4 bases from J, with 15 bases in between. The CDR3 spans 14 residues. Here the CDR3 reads CASSRTGTQYEQYF. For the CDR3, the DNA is TGTGCCAGCAGTCGTACCGGGACCCAATACGAGCAGTACTTC.

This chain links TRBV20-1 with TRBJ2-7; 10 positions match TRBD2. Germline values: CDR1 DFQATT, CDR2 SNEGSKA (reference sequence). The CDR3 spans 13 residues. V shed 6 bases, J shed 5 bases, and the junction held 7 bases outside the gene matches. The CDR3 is CSAPGLASHEQYF. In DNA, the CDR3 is TGCAGTGCCCCGGGACTAGCGTCCCACGAGCAGTACTTC.

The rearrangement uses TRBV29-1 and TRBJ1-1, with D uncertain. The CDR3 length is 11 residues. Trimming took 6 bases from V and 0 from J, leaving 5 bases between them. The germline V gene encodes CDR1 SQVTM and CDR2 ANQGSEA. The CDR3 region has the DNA TGCAGCGTAAACATGAACACTGAAGCTTTCTTT. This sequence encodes CSVNMNTEAFF.

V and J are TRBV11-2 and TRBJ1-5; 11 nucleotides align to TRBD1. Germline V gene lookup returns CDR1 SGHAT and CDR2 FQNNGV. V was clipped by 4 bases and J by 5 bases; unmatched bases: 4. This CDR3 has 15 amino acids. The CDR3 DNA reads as TGTGCCAGCAGCTGGGGGACAGGGGGGGATCAGCCCCAGCATTTT. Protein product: CASSWGTGGDQPQHF. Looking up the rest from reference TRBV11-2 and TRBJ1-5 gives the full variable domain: EAGVAQSPRYKIIEKRQSVAFWCNPISGHATLYWYQQILGQGPKLLIQFQNNGVVDDSQLPKDRFSAERLKGVDSTLKIQPAKLEDSAVYLCASSWGTGGDQPQHFGDGTRLSIL.

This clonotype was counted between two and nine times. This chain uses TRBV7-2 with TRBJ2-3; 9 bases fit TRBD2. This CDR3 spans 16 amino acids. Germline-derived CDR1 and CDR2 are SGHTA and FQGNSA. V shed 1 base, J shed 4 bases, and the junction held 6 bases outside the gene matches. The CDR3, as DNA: TGTGCCAGCAGCTTAGGTAGCGGGAGATTCGCAGATACGCAGTATTTT. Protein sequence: CASSLGSGRFADTQYF.

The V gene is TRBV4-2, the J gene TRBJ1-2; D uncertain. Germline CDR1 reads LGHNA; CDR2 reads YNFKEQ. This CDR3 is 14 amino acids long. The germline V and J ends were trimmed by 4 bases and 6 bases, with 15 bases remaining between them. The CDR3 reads CASSRQGLYDGYTF. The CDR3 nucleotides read TGTGCCAGCAGCCGCCAAGGGCTGTATGATGGCTACACCTTC.

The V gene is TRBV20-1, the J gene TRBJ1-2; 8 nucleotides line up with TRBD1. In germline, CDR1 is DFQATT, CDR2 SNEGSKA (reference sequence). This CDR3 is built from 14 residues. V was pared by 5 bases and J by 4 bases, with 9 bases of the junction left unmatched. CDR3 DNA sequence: TGCAGTGCTCCGGGACAGGCCATAAGCTATGGCTACACCTTC. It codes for CSAPGQAISYGYTF.